This TCR beta chain was recovered during a study of T cell changes during pregnancy in multiple sclerosis. Profiled with immunoSEQ multiplex PCR; TCRdb holds only in-frame clones, not every one. The sample lists tens of thousands of clones, roughly 87% occurring once. The germline V gene has CDR1 WNHNN and CDR2 SYGVQD (reference sequence). CDR3 size: 14 residues. Trimming shortened V by 4 bases and J by 5 bases, and 14 bases separated the two germline ends. This specimen was peripheral blood, taken in the first trimester of pregnancy. The receptor's source is a female donor with multiple sclerosis, enrolled in a pregnancy study. The chain is built from TRBV10-1 and TRBJ2-5; tentative D call: TRBD2 (5 bases). The CDR3 DNA follows: TGCGCCAGCAGTGTGACTTCCTCGGGGGAGACCCAGTACTTC. This encodes CASSVTSSGETQYF.